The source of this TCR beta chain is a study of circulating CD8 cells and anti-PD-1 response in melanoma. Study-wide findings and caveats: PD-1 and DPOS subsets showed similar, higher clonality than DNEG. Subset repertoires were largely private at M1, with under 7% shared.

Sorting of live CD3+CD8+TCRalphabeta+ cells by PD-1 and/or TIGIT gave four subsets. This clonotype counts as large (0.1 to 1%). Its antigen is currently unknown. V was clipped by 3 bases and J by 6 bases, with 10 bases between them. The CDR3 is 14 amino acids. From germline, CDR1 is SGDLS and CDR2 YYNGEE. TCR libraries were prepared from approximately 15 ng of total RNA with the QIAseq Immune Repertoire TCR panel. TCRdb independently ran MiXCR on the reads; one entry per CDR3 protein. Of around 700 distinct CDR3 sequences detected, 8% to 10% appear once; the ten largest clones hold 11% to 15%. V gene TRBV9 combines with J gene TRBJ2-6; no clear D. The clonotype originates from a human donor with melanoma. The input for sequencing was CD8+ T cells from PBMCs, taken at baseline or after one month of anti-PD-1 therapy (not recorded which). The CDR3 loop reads CASSASPEANVLTF. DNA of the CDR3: TGTGCCAGCAGCGCTAGTCCCGAGGCCAACGTCCTGACTTTC.